This entry concerns a single TCR beta chain. At least ten counts were recorded for this clonotype. It lacks a known antigen. Per-nucleotide qualities are absent, and no much larger clonotype sits a single base away. From a lookup of the germline V gene, CDR1 and CDR2 are SGHNT and YENEEA. The CDR3 runs 15 residues from the cysteine to the phenylalanine. Of the read, only the CDR3 DNA is kept; its 45 bases are in frame from base 1. Trimming removed 0 bases from V and 3 bases from J, leaving 11 bases between the germline ends. The entry originates in a study of T cells in Graves' hyperthyroidism and ophthalmopathy (dated by TCRdb to about 2019). Regarding the complete study: Peripheral blood samples were taken at initial diagnosis, before any treatment was given. A discovery cohort of about 100 patients, fewer than 50 with Graves' ophthalmopathy and about 58 with stable Graves' hyperthyroidism, was used to find distinguishing TCR V-J signatures. The paper describes TCR Vbeta CDR3 sequencing of more than 120 peripheral blood samples, made up of some 40 ophthalmopathy patients, over 70 hyperthyroidism patients and 17 progressor patients. The study also compared thyroid tissue and blood T-cell repertoires from 6 or 7 Graves' hyperthyroidism patients. For training and testing, the roughly 97 patients in the discovery cohort were randomly divided in a 7:3 ratio. Whether ophthalmopathy could be predicted prospectively was tested in an independent validation cohort made up of fewer than 20 hyperthyroidism patients plus 17 patients who later progressed to ophthalmopathy. Following sampling, methimazole starting at 30 mg daily was given to hyperthyroidism patients, and high-dose intravenous methylprednisolone was given to ophthalmopathy patients.

Ophthalmopathy patients had moderately to severely active disease, with a Clinical Activity Score of 3 or more, a NOSPECS grade of 4 or more, and a disease duration of less than 3 months. Exclusion was applied to patients with uncontrolled infections, other autoimmune diseases, pregnancy or lactation. Diagnoses were established on the basis of clinical symptoms, serum thyroxine and TRAb, thyroid ultrasound, and orbital computed tomography. Ficoll-Paque density gradient centrifugation was used to isolate PBMCs from around 9.1 ml of fresh peripheral blood. Total RNA was extracted with Trizol reagent, and quality was checked on an Agilent 2100 Bioanalyzer. TCR beta CDR3 regions were amplified from RNA transcripts. The first round of RT-PCR for the TCR CDR3 was performed with the HTBI primer set and the Qiagen OneStep RT-PCR kit. Libraries were constructed in a second round of multiplex PCR, after which size selection and purification were carried out. Paired-end sequencing of the libraries was performed with 100 bp reads on an Illumina HiSeq2000. The published analysis was carried out like this. SOAPnuke was used to process the raw data, removing reads that contained adapters or uncalled bases, had a mean Phred below 15, or lacked an exact match to the constant primer or identifier. COPE v1.2.5 was used to merge the high-quality paired reads, and each unique nucleotide sequence was defined as a clonotype. Clonotypes were aligned to IMGT TRBV, TRBD and TRBJ reference segments using MiTCR v1.1. The analysis was restricted to V-J combinations with a frequency above 0.0001, which together covered approximately 99% of the repertoires. A TCS score was defined as the ratio between F50 (clonal expansion) and ExV (chaos), using BLOSUM62-based TCRdist between CDR3 peptides within each V-J. Welch's t-statistics and random forest reduced some 510 V-J features to 13, which were used in a naive Bayes classifier (R e1071). The public reads were reanalyzed by TCRdb: fastp trimming at Q25, MiXCR alignment, in-frame beta chains only. Entries that share a CDR3 protein sequence are merged under the most common genes and DNA. The V and J calls and clone size come from TCRdb's table, not from the authors' own analysis. The sample records around 620,000 distinct CDR3 sequences, 13% to 15% of which are singletons. The top ten clones comprise roughly 7% of the sample.

General conclusions and limits of the study: During validation, the model predicted progression to ophthalmopathy a median of approximately 6 months ahead of onset, with more than 55% sensitivity and 72.22% specificity. Most expanded thyroid clonotypes (frequency above 0.001) were also found in blood, which suggests that blood repertoires may mirror thyroid immune responses. Ophthalmopathy was separated from stable hyperthyroidism by a 13 V-J signature model, with approximately 85% sensitivity and about 81% specificity obtained in cross-validation and 80%/75% obtained in testing. Sample size was not statistically predetermined, and blinding of investigators to group allocation was not performed.

The chain is encoded by TRBV11-3 joined to TRBJ1-1; the D gene is not confidently resolved. The sequencing sample was made of blood. This TCR was sampled from a woman younger than 35 with Graves' ophthalmopathy. The DNA sequence is given as TGTGCCAGCAGCTTAGATTCGTACAGAGACACTGAAGCTTTCTTT. Its translation is CASSLDSYRDTEAFF.